This is a list of T cell receptor beta chains from one sample in a study of blood T cell repertoires in COVID-19. Data came from immunoSEQ multiplex PCR; TCRdb stores just in-frame clones and leaves some out. The sample comprises 250,000 to 400,000 clones, almost 90% of which are singletons, and less than 3.5% rests with the top ten. The sample consisted of peripheral blood. Receptors were obtained from a woman under 40 with COVID-19, enrolled during active disease. Both conserved end residues are part of each CDR3. A D gene is named only where the DNA matches it firmly. Expanded clones are given a class, and other clones once, few, many or no size at all.

abundance	d_gene	j_gene	v_gene	CDR3aa	CDR3nt
.	TRBD1	TRBJ1-1	TRBV2	CASRVDRGSTEAFF	TGTGCCAGCAGGGTAGACAGGGGAAGCACTGAAGCTTTCTTT
.	.	TRBJ1-6	TRBV20-1	CSASPQGSYNSPLHF	TGCAGTGCTAGTCCCCAGGGGTCCTATAATTCACCCCTCCACTTT
.	TRBD1	TRBJ1-1	TRBV7-2	CASSFVPTGGVGAFF	TGTGCCAGCAGCTTCGTACCCACAGGGGGCGTGGGAGCTTTCTTT
.	TRBD1	TRBJ1-1	TRBV27	CASSSLTQGVHTEAFF	TGTGCCAGCAGTTCCCTCACACAGGGGGTGCACACTGAAGCTTTCTTT
.	.	TRBJ2-2	TRBV5-1	CASSLAAGSGDIANTGELFF	TGCGCCAGCAGCTTGGCGGCTGGTAGCGGAGATATCGCGAACACCGGGGAGCTGTTTTTT
.	TRBD1	TRBJ1-1	TRBV5-5	CASSHATGGTEAFF	TGTGCCAGCAGCCACGCGACAGGGGGCACTGAAGCTTTCTTT
.	TRBD1	TRBJ1-2	TRBV6-4	CASTLEFTGAYGYTF	TGTGCCAGCACCCTGGAATTCACAGGGGCCTATGGCTACACCTTC
.	TRBD2	TRBJ2-5	TRBV7-9	CASSLGGLDQETQYF	TGTGCCAGCAGCTTAGGGGGACTAGACCAAGAGACCCAGTACTTC
.	TRBD2	TRBJ2-1	TRBV6-6	CASSRGLAGEEQFF	TGTGCCAGCAGTCGAGGACTAGCGGGGGAGGAGCAGTTCTTC
.	.	TRBJ2-1	TRBV21-1	CASSKELVSGAYYHNEQFF	TGTGCCAGCAGCAAAGAACTCGTGAGTGGGGCGTATTACCACAATGAGCAGTTCTTC
once	.	TRBJ1-2	TRBV18	CASSEGWESGYTF	TGTGCCAGCTCGGAAGGGTGGGAGTCTGGCTACACCTTC